A single TCR beta chain is shown here with its context. This specimen comes from a study of blood T cell repertoires in COVID-19. Study as a whole: COVID-19 samples collected from the United States, Italy and Spain covered acute and convalescent phases. The cDNA or gDNA used as material had been derived from T cells, B-cell-depleted T cells, or PBMCs.

The germline V and J ends were trimmed by 8 bases and 2 bases, with 16 bases remaining between them. This CDR3 has 15 residues. Germline assignment: CDR1 LNHDA and CDR2 SQIVND (reference sequence). Original data processing: Amplified reference gene primers provided the basis for estimating nucleated cell counts. The assay was immunoSEQ multiplex PCR, and TCRdb's table has in-frame clones only and misses some. Clone size and the V and J calls come from that table; the DNA yielded D and trimming. The sample comprises more than 85,000 clones, around 90% of which are singletons, and about 1.1% rests with the top ten.

Sequencing was done on a sample of peripheral blood. The chain employs TRBV19 and TRBJ1-3; no clear D. The clonotype comes from a human donor in a cohort sampled during active COVID-19. DNA for the CDR3: TGTGCCAGTCAAAGGGAGGCTCTCCCTGGAAACACCATATATTTT. Translated: CASQREALPGNTIYF.